Following are 5 T cell receptor beta chains from one sample sequenced in a study of cytomegalovirus exposure and HLA in healthy donors. It was with 60 Vbeta and 13 Jbeta primers that the PCR ran. Libraries were prepared by immunoSEQ multiplex PCR; TCRdb keeps only in-frame clonotypes and omits some of them. The data hold about 190,000 clones, with 70% to 75% observed a single time. The sequenced material came from PBMCs. All receptors come from a man under 40 in good health and CMV-seropositive.

Remarks on this clone: This CDR3 is also generated by other DNA sequences in the sample. The CDR3: CASSPPSGYEQYF. Here the CDR3 DNA reads TGTGCCAGCTCACCACCTTCGGGCTACGAGCAGTACTTC. This chain uses TRBV18 with TRBJ2-7; D gene ambiguous. The V and J ends lost 0 bases and 3 bases respectively, with 6 bases between them. Germline lookup yields CDR1 KGHSH and CDR2 LQKENI. The CDR3 consists of 13 residues.

As concerns this clone: This CDR3 is also generated by other DNA sequences in the sample. The rearrangement links TRBV9 to TRBJ2-5; 9 bases are shared with TRBD2. This CDR3 is built from 16 residues. V was pared by 0 bases and J by 4 bases, with 7 bases of the junction left unmatched. CDR1 and CDR2 from the germline V gene are SGDLS and YYNGEE. The CDR3 protein is CASSVGAGGSGETQYF. CDR3 DNA sequence: TGTGCCAGCAGCGTAGGAGCGGGGGGATCGGGAGAGACCCAGTACTTC.

The chain recombines TRBV5-6 with TRBJ2-7, with a possible D match to TRBD1 (5 bases). Trimming shortened V by 4 bases and J by 9 bases, and 20 bases separated the two germline ends. Germline V gene lookup returns CDR1 SGHDT and CDR2 YYEEEE. CDR3 size: 14 residues. CDR3: CASSANLGASGQYF. CDR3 sequence (DNA): TGTGCCAGCAGCGCCAACCTAGGGGCTTCGGGGCAGTACTTC.

The chain links TRBV2 to TRBJ1-2; 7 bases align to TRBD1. The CDR3 runs 15 residues. Germline trimming cut 10 bases from V and 4 bases from J; bases unmatched to any gene: 15. Germline assignment: CDR1 SNHLY and CDR2 FYNNEI. CDR3 nucleotide sequence: TGTGCCACCTTACTCTTGACAGGGACCTTCTATGGCTACACCTTC. It encodes CATLLLTGTFYGYTF.

In its sample, this clone was seen a few times. This rearrangement joins TRBV21-1 to TRBJ1-4; the DNA was not used to check the table's D call, TRBD1. TRBV21-1 is given as a pseudogene. The CDR3 sequence is 18 residues long. CDR3 bases: TGTGCCAGCAGCAAAGAGGACAGCGAGAGGGTAACTAATGAAAAACTGTTTTTT. Protein product: CASSKEDSERVTNEKLFF.